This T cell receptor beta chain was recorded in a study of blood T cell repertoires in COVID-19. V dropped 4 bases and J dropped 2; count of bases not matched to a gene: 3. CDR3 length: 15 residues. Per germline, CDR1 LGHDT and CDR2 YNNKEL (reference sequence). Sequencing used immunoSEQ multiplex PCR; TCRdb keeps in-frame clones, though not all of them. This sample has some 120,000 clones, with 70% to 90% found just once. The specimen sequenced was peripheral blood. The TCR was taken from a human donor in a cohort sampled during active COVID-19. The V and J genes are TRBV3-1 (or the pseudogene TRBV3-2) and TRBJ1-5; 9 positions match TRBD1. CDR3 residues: CASSLGQGRNQPQHF. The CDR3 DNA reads TGTGCCAGCAGCCTGGGACAGGGACGCAATCAGCCCCAGCATTTT.